A selection of T cell receptor beta chains follows, all from one sample in a study of post-analysis software for immune sequencing data. TCRdb passed the PCR reads through MiXCR, listing each CDR3 protein once. The table shows 700,000 to 800,000 distinct CDR3 sequences, with roughly 30% occurring only once. Sequencing used blood. These receptor sequences come from a girl aged 10-17 years with multiple sclerosis. The CDR3 runs from the conserved cysteine through the conserved F or W. A D gene is named only where the DNA matches it firmly. Clone size is stated in some rows and not others, as once, few, many or a class when expanded.

clone_size	v_call	j_call	d_call	cdr3_nt	cdr3_aa
.	TRBV5-1	TRBJ1-1	.	TGCGCCAGCAGCGCTCTCCTCCGGGGCAGGGGAATGAACACTGAAGCTTTCTTT	CASSALLRGRGMNTEAFF
.	TRBV29-1	TRBJ1-1	TRBD1	TGCAGCGTTGAAGCTGGGACAGCTGAAGCTTTCTTT	CSVEAGTAEAFF
once	TRBV30	TRBJ1-2	.	TGTGCCTGGAGCCTTACAGTGGCTAACTATGGCTACACCTTC	CAWSLTVANYGYTF
few	TRBV20-1	TRBJ1-1	.	TGCAGTGCTGGGGGCCGGGAGGACACTGAAGCTTTCTTT	CSAGGREDTEAFF
few	TRBV2	TRBJ1-2	.	TGTGCCAGCAGTGTAATAGACACTAACTATGGCTACACCTTC	CASSVIDTNYGYTF
.	TRBV6-5	TRBJ1-1	.	TGTGCCAGCGCCGCCCAGCTGAACACTGAAGCTTTCTTT	CASAAQLNTEAFF
.	TRBV6-5	TRBJ2-1	TRBD2	TGTGCCAGCAGTTACTCGATTATCTCAGCGGGGGGGCCCGATGAGCAGTTCTTC	CASSYSIISAGGPDEQFF
.	TRBV7-2	TRBJ2-1	.	TGTGCCAGCAGCTTCCTATCCACAAATCCAACCGGGTTCTTC	CASSFLSTNPTGFF
.	TRBV5-1	TRBJ2-2	.	TGCGCCAGCAGGTGGGAGTTGGACGGGGAGCTGTTTTTT	CASRWELDGELFF
few	TRBV5-6	TRBJ2-5	.	TGTGCCAGCAGCTTGGTGGCCCGGGGGACCCAGTACTTC	CASSLVARGTQYF